The 15 T cell receptor beta chains presented below share a single source sample, sequenced in a study of beta chain features in type 1 diabetes. Study-level results: Type 1 diabetes patients had TCRB CDR3s that were shorter (moderately but significantly so) in all four CD4+ subsets.

Since all of the isolated RNA was reverse transcribed, expressed TCRB transcripts were what got sequenced. Method: immunoSEQ multiplex PCR; TCRdb's copy keeps in-frame clones and lacks some. The sample records 130,000 or so clones, roughly 10% being singletons. These receptors have no identified antigens. The specimen was central memory CD4+ T cells from blood. Receptors were obtained from a man aged 25 to 40 with type 1 diabetes.

This chain connects TRBV30 to TRBJ1-4; the match to TRBD1 covers 7 bases. CDR3 length: 14 amino acids. Germline V CDR1 and CDR2: GTSNPN, SVGIG (reference sequence). V was clipped by 0 bases and J by 8 bases; unmatched bases: 6. DNA of the CDR3: TGTGCCTGGAGTGTGGGGACAGTCGGCGAAAAACTGTTTTTT. As protein: CAWSVGTVGEKLFF.

The rearrangement joins TRBV7-9 to TRBJ2-4; TRBD2 is a possible D gene (5 bases). The germline V and J ends were trimmed by 1 base and 2 bases, with 18 bases remaining between them. The CDR3 loop spans 18 amino acids. Per germline, CDR1 SEHNR and CDR2 FQNEAQ (reference sequence). The CDR3 nucleotides read TGTGCCAGCAGCTTAGATCTCGGGTGGGGAGCGTCCAAAAACATTCAGTACTTC. Translation: CASSLDLGWGASKNIQYF.

This clone was observed a handful of times. CDR3 sequence reads: CASSPPRGQGQETQYF. The CDR3 bases are TGTGCCAGCAGCCCCCCCCGAGGACAGGGGCAAGAGACCCAGTACTTC. The V call is TRBV28, the J call TRBJ2-5; TRBD1 matches 9 bases. Germline loops: CDR1 MDHEN, CDR2 SYDVKM. The CDR3 consists of 16 residues. Trimming at V came to 6 bases and at J to 2 bases, leaving 10 bases not matched to a gene.

The V gene is TRBV12-5, the J gene TRBJ2-7, with TRBD1 identical over 10 bases. The germline CDR1 and CDR2 sequences are LGHNT and FRNRAP. V was clipped by 4 bases and J by 4 bases; unmatched bases: 10. The length of the CDR3 is 16 residues. The CDR3 sequence is CASGSDPGTGVYEQYF. Written as DNA, the CDR3 is TGTGCTAGTGGTTCCGACCCCGGGACAGGGGTTTACGAGCAGTACTTC. Complete variable domain (other parts from reference TRBV12-5 and TRBJ2-7): DARVTQTPRHKVTEMGQEVTMRCQPILGHNTVFWYRQTMMQGLELLAYFRNRAPLDDSGMPKDRFSAEMPDATLATLKIQPSEPRDSAVYFCASGSDPGTGVYEQYFGPGTRLTVT.

The V and J genes are TRBV19 and TRBJ1-2, with TRBD1 matching over 7 bases. With V trimmed by 4 bases and J by 4 bases, 6 bases remained unmatched. Germline loops: CDR1 LNHDA, CDR2 SQIVND (reference sequence). CDR3 size: 14 residues. The CDR3 protein is CASSTLQGTYGYTF. The CDR3 coding sequence is TGTGCCAGTAGTACTCTACAGGGGACCTATGGCTACACCTTC.

In this sample, this clone turned up a few times. V is TRBV7-2 and J is TRBJ1-3; D gene unclear. The CDR3 is 16 residues long. With 2 bases removed from V and 0 bases from J, the gap between germline ends came to 11 bases. Per germline, CDR1 SGHTA and CDR2 FQGNSA. The CDR3 DNA sequence: TGTGCCAGCAGCTTACGGGGTTTCGGCTCTGGAAACACCATATATTTT. It encodes CASSLRGFGSGNTIYF.

In this sample, this clone turned up many times. This chain connects TRBV2 to TRBJ2-7, with D perhaps TRBD1 (5 bases). This CDR3 spans 14 amino acids. Looked up from germline, CDR1 is SNHLY and CDR2 is FYNNEI. The V end was cut by 3 bases, the J end by 0 bases, with 9 bases between. CDR3 coding DNA: TGTGCCAGCAGTGAGCAGGGTTCCTCCTACGAGCAGTACTTC. Protein product: CASSEQGSSYEQYF.

This chain links TRBV18 with TRBJ2-1; 8 positions match TRBD1. The CDR3 runs to 16 residues. CDR1 is KGHSH, CDR2 LQKENI, per germline. J gave up 5 bases and V 1 base, and 7 bases lay outside the gene matches. The CDR3 DNA is TGTGCCAGCTCACCACGGTACGGGACAGGCAACAATGAGCAGTTCTTC. Its translation is CASSPRYGTGNNEQFF.

This clone was detected a few times. V is TRBV4-2 and J is TRBJ1-5; the D is unclear. CDR1 LGHNA and CDR2 YNFKEQ come from the germline V gene. The V end was cut by 0 bases, the J end by 4 bases, with 7 bases between. The CDR3 spans 14 residues. CDR3 in amino acids: CASSQDAGNQPQHF. The CDR3 DNA sequence: TGTGCCAGCAGCCAAGATGCGGGAAATCAGCCCCAGCATTTT.

This chain joins TRBV11-2 and TRBJ2-1, with a tentative D call TRBD2 (5 bases). Germline V gene data show CDR1 as SGHAT and CDR2 as FQNNGV. CDR3 length: 13 amino acids. The germline V and J ends were trimmed by 5 bases and 9 bases, with 14 bases remaining between them. CDR3 nucleotide sequence: TGTGCCAGCAGCCCGCGGACTGAGGGTGAGCAGTTCTTC. Encoded protein: CASSPRTEGEQFF.

The table lists this clone with a few counts. J is TRBJ1-5 and V is TRBV9, with TRBD1 identical over 8 bases. Germline lookup yields CDR1 SGDLS and CDR2 YYNGEE. The CDR3 loop spans 15 amino acids. V was pared by 4 bases and J by 5 bases, with 8 bases of the junction left unmatched. The CDR3 here is CASSSQGALDQPQHF. CDR3 bases: TGTGCCAGCAGCTCTCAGGGGGCGTTGGATCAGCCCCAGCATTTT.

The sample holds a few counts of this clone. The chain has TRBV18 and TRBJ2-3; no firm D call. In germline, CDR1 is KGHSH, CDR2 LQKENI. With 1 base removed from V and 10 bases from J, the gap between germline ends came to 15 bases. This CDR3 has 14 residues. The CDR3 loop is CASSPQAQKPPQYF. CDR3 nucleotides: TGTGCCAGCTCACCACAAGCGCAAAAGCCCCCGCAGTATTTT.

The V and J genes are TRBV2 and TRBJ2-6, with TRBD1 matching 9 bases. The germline V gene encodes CDR1 SNHLY and CDR2 FYNNEI. After removal of 5 bases from V and 0 bases from J, the junction contained 5 bases not matched to a gene. This CDR3 spans 17 amino acids. CDR3 in DNA: TGTGCCAGCAGTAGGGACAGGGCGAGCTCTGGGGCCAACGTCCTGACTTTC. Amino acids: CASSRDRASSGANVLTF.

The chain uses TRBV5-1 and TRBJ2-7; possible D gene TRBD2, 5 bases. Germline CDR1 and CDR2: SGHRS and YFSETQ. The V end lost 1 base, the J end lost 3 bases, and 17 bases lay between the germline ends. This CDR3 region has 16 residues. CDR3 amino acids: CASSLSVPPRGYEQYF. The DNA of the CDR3 is TGCGCCAGCAGCTTGTCGGTTCCACCACGGGGCTACGAGCAGTACTTC.

This clone was picked up many times. This chain joins TRBV7-9 and TRBJ2-5, with D maybe TRBD1 (6 bases). The CDR3 is made up of 16 amino acids. Trimming pared 5 bases from V and 5 bases from J, leaving 21 bases between. CDR1 and CDR2 from the germline V gene are SEHNR and FQNEAQ (reference sequence). The chain's CDR3 is CASSPLTGPAWETQYF. In DNA, the CDR3 is TGTGCCAGCAGCCCGTTAACAGGGCCCGCCTGGGAGACCCAGTACTTC.